This T cell receptor (beta chain) was recorded in a study of T cell repertoires in cytomegalovirus infection. TCRdb used MiXCR to reprocess the reads, holding one entry per CDR3 protein. Of about 680,000 distinct CDR3 sequences detected, 20% to 30% appear once; the ten largest clones hold less than 10%. This clonotype was picked up many times. The sequenced sample was CD8+ T cells from PBMCs. The receptor was derived from a human donor in good health (CMV status not recorded). Some clones in this sample may be carry-over from other donors' samples.

CDR3 region: CASSLYGGTSTTQETQYF. In DNA form, the CDR3 reads TGTGCCAGCAGCTTATACGGGGGGACTAGTACGACTCAAGAGACCCAGTACTTC. The gene calls are TRBV7-9 and TRBJ2-5; 8 nucleotides line up with TRBD2. The CDR3 has 18 residues. The V segment lost 2 bases and the J segment 2 bases; nucleotides outside the gene matches: 13. CDR1 SEHNR and CDR2 FQNEAQ come from the germline V gene (reference sequence).